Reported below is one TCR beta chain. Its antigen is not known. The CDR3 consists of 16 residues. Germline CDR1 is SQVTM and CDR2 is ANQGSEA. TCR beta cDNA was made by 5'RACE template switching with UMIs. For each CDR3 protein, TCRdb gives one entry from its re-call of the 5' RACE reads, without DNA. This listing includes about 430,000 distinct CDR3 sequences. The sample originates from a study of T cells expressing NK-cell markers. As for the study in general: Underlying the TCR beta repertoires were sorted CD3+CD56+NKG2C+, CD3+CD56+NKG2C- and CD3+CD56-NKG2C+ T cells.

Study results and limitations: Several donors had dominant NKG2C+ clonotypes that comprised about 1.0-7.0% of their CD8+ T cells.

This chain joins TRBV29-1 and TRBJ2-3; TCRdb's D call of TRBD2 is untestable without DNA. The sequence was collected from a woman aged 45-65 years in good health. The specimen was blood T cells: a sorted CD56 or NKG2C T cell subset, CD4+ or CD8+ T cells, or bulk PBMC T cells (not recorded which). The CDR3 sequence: CSVEAILAEEVDTQYF.